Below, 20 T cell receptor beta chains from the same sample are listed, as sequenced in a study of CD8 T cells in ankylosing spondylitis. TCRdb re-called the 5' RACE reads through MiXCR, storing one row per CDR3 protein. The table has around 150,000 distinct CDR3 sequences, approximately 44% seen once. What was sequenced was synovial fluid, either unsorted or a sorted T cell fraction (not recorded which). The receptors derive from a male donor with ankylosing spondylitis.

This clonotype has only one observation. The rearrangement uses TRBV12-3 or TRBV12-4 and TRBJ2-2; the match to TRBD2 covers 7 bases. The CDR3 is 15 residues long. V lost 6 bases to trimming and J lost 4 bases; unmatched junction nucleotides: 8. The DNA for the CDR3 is TGTGCCAGCAGCGCGGCAGGGAGGGGCACCGGGGAGCTGTTTTTT. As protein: CASSAAGRGTGELFF.

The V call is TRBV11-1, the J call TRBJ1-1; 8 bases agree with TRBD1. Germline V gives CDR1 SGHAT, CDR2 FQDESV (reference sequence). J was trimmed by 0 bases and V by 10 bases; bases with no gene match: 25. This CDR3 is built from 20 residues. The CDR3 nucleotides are TGTGCCACCGACAGGGGTTCTTACAGATACAACTACTACTTGAACACTGAAGCTTTCTTT. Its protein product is CATDRGSYRYNYYLNTEAFF.

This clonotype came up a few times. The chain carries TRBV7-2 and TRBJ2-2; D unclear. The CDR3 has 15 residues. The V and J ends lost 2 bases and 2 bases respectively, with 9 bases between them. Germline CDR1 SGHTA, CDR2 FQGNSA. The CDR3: CASSLYSLNTGELFF. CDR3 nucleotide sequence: TGTGCCAGCAGCTTATACAGCTTAAACACCGGGGAGCTGTTTTTT.

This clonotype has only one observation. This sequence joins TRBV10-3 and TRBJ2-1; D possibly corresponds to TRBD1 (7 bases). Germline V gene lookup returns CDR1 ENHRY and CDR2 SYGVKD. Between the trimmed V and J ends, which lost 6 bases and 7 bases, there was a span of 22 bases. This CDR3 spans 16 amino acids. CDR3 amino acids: CAIRNGQEAGYNEQFF. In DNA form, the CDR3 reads TGTGCCATCAGAAACGGACAGGAGGCGGGATATAATGAGCAGTTCTTC.

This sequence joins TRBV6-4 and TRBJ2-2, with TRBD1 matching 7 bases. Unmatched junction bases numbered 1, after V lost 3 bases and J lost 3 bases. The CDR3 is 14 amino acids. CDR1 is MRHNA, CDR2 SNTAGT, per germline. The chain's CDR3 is CASSDGTDTGELFF. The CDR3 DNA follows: TGTGCCAGCAGTGATGGGACAGACACCGGGGAGCTGTTTTTT.

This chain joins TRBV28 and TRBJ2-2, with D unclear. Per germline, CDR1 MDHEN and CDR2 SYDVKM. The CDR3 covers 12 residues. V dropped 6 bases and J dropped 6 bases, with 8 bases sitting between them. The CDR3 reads CASSPLPGELFF. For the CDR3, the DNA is TGTGCCAGCAGCCCTCTCCCCGGGGAGCTGTTTTTT.

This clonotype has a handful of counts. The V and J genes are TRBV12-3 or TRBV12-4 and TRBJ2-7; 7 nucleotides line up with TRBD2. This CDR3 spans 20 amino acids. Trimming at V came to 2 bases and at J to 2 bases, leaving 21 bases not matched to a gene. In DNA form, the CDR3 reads TGTGCCAGCAGTTTATGGGTATACGCTGGTGGGAGGGTTAGGACCTACGAGCAGTACTTC. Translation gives CASSLWVYAGGRVRTYEQYF.

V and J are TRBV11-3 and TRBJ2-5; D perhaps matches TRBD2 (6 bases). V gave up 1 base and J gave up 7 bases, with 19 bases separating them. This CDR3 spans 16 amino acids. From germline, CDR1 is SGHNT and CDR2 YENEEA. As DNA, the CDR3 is TGTGCCAGCAGCTTAGGAAAGGGACTTGGAGCGGGGACCCAGTACTTC. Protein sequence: CASSLGKGLGAGTQYF.

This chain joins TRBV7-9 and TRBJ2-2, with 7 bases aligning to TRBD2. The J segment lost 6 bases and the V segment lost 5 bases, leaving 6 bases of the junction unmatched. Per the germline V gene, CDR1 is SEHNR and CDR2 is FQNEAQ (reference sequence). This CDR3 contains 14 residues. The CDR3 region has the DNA TGTGCCAGCAGCCCCGGGAGGTGGGCCGGGGAGCTGTTTTTT. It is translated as CASSPGRWAGELFF.

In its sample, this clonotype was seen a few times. The CDR3 region has the DNA TGTGCCACCAGCAGAGATCGGGAAACCGGGGAGCTGTTTTTT. Residues: CATSRDRETGELFF. This sequence joins TRBV15 and TRBJ2-2; tentative D call: TRBD2 (5 bases). V lost 0 bases and J 5 bases, leaving 7 bases between the germline ends. Germline V CDR1 and CDR2: LNHNV, YYDKDF (reference sequence). The CDR3 spans 14 residues.

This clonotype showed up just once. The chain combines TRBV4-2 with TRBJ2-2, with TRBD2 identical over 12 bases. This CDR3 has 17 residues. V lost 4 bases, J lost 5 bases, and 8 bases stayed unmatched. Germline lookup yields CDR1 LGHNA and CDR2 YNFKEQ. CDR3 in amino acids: CASSRTLAGGRTGELFF. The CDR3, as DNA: TGTGCCAGCAGCCGGACTCTAGCGGGGGGGCGGACCGGGGAGCTGTTTTTT.

CDR3 loop: CSVLGLGEQYF. As DNA, the CDR3 is TGCAGCGTCCTCGGGTTGGGCGAGCAGTACTTC. The chain joins TRBV29-1 to TRBJ2-7; D not resolved. V was clipped by 6 bases and J by 6 bases, with 12 bases between them. From germline, CDR1 is SQVTM and CDR2 ANQGSEA. The CDR3 extends over 11 amino acids.

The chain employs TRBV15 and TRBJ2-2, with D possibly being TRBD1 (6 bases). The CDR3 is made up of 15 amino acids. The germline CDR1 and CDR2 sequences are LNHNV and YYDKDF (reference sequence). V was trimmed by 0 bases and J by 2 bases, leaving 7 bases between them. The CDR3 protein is CATSRDRGNTGELFF. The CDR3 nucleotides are TGTGCCACCAGCAGAGACAGGGGAAACACCGGGGAGCTGTTTTTT. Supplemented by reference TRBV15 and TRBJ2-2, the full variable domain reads DAMVIQNPRYQVTQFGKPVTLSCSQTLNHNVMYWYQQKSSQAPKLLFHYYDKDFNNEADTPDNFQSRRPNTSFCFLDIRSPGLGDTAMYLCATSRDRGNTGELFFGEGSRLTVL.

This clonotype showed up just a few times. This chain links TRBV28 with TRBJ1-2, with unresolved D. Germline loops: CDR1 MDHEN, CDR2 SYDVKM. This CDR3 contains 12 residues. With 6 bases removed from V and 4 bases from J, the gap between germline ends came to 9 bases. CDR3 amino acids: CASRVGLYGYTF. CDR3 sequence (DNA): TGTGCCAGCAGGGTCGGCCTCTATGGCTACACCTTC.

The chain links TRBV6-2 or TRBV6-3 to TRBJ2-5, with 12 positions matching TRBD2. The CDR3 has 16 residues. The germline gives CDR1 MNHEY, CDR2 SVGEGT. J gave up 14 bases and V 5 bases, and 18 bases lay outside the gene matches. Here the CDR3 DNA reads TGTGCCAGCAGTCCCACGACTAGCGGGAGCCCTCCGCCGGGATACTTC. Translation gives CASSPTTSGSPPPGYF.

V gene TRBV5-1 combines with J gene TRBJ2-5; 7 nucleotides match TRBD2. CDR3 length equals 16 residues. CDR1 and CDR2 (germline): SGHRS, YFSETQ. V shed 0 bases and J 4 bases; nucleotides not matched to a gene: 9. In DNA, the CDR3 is TGCGCCAGCAGCTTGGATCTCCTCTGGGGGGGAGAGACCCAGTACTTC. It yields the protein CASSLDLLWGGETQYF.

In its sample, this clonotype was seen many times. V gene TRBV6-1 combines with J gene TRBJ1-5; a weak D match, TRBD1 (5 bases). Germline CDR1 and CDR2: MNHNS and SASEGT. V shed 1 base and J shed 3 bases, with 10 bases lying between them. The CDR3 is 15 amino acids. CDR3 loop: CASSEEDGTNQPQHF. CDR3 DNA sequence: TGTGCCAGCAGTGAAGAGGACGGGACCAATCAGCCCCAGCATTTT.

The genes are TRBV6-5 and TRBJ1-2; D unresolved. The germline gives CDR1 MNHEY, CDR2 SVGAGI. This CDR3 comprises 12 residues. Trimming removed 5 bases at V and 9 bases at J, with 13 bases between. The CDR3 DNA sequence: TGTGCCAGCAGTACCGGGAGGAGTTGCTACACCTTC. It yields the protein CASSTGRSCYTF.

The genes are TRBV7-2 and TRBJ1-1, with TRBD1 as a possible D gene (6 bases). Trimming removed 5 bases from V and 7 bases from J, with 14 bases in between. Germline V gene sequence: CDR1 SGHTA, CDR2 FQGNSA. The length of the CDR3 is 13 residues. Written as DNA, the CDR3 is TGTGCCAGCAGCAAGACAGGTTTTGTTGAAGCTTTCTTT. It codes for CASSKTGFVEAFF.

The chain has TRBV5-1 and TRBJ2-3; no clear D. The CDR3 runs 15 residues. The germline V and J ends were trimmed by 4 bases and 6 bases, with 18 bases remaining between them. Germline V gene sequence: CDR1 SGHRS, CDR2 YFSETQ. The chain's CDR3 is CASSPRARVPDTQYF. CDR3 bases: TGCGCCAGCAGCCCTCGGGCTAGAGTCCCCGATACGCAGTATTTT.